This T cell receptor beta chain was documented in a study of cytomegalovirus exposure and HLA in healthy donors. This CDR3 is 15 amino acids long. CDR1 and CDR2 from the germline V gene are SGDLS and YYNGEE. V was shortened by 0 bases and J by 2 bases, with 12 bases between the two germline ends. Of note for this clone: Antigen unknown.

Findings of the study overall: In a later analysis, V- and J-gene trimming of beta chains associated with a DCLRE1C missense variant, replicated independently. CMV serostatus was the sole immune exposure information available.

Primers: 60 Vbeta forward and 13 Jbeta reverse. Generated by immunoSEQ multiplex PCR, the TCRdb table keeps only in-frame clones and is missing some. The sample includes about 130,000 clones, around four fifths of them seen just once. The genes are TRBV9 and TRBJ2-7, with D tentatively TRBD1 (6 bases). The sequence came from a woman aged 40 to 50 in good health and CMV-seropositive. The sample was PBMCs. CDR3 loop: CASSVAGVGAYEQYF. CDR3 sequence (DNA): TGTGCCAGCAGCGTAGCAGGGGTAGGGGCCTACGAGCAGTACTTC.